A single sample gave rise to the 28 T cell receptor beta chains below, sequenced in a study of human T cells and chemical hapten exposure. Time point: healthy volunteer bleed at 2 weeks. Whole blood, unfractionated, served as the material for total RNA extraction. TCRdb redid the calling of the RACE reads with MiXCR, one entry per CDR3 protein. The table lists 80,000 to 100,000 distinct CDR3 sequences, roughly 8% of them singletons. Material: whole blood. These receptors all stem from a female donor in good health. Some clones in this sample may be carry-over from other donors' samples.

In its sample, this clonotype was seen a few times. The chain has TRBV27 and TRBJ2-7, with D tentatively TRBD1 or TRBD2 (5 bases each). Germline assignment: CDR1 MNHEY and CDR2 SMNVEV (reference sequence). Trimming cost V 2 bases and J 2 bases, with 10 bases left between them. The length of the CDR3 is 14 residues. In DNA form, the CDR3 reads TGTGCCAGCAGTTTAATGCAGGGACCCTACGAGCAGTACTTC. This translates into CASSLMQGPYEQYF.

This clonotype came up many times. V and J are TRBV29-1 and TRBJ1-5; D may be TRBD1 (6 bases). CDR1 SQVTM and CDR2 ANQGSEA come from the germline V gene. Trimming removed 5 bases from V and 3 bases from J, with 14 bases in between. This CDR3 spans 14 amino acids. CDR3 nucleotide sequence: TGCAGCGTTCAGGTAGGGGGTGCCAATCAGCCCCAGCATTTT. Its protein product is CSVQVGGANQPQHF.

This clonotype was observed a handful of times. This chain links TRBV4-2 with TRBJ1-1, with D unresolved. The V and J ends lost 0 bases and 6 bases respectively, with 8 bases between them. The CDR3 consists of 13 residues. Looked up from germline, CDR1 is LGHNA and CDR2 is YNFKEQ. CDR3 in DNA: TGTGCCAGCAGCCAAGATTCGGCAGCTGAAGCTTTCTTT. As protein: CASSQDSAAEAFF.

The chain carries TRBV5-1 and TRBJ2-3; D possibly corresponds to TRBD2 (5 bases). Trimming shortened V by 3 bases and J by 6 bases, and 23 bases separated the two germline ends. Germline-derived CDR1 and CDR2 are SGHRS and YFSETQ. The CDR3 loop spans 17 amino acids. The CDR3 DNA reads as TGCGCCAGCAGCTCAGAAGTGTCTGGAGGCAGGTCGGATACGCAGTATTTT. Residues: CASSSEVSGGRSDTQYF.

The table lists this clonotype with many counts. This chain joins TRBV21-1 and TRBJ2-4; the table's D call, TRBD2, was not checked against the DNA. TRBV21-1 is marked as a pseudogene. The length of the CDR3 is 15 residues. CDR3 coding DNA: TGTGCCAGCAGCAAAGGCGAGGGCCCGTTGGGGATTCAGTACTTC. This gives the protein CASSKGEGPLGIQYF.

The gene calls are TRBV12-3 or TRBV12-4 and TRBJ2-5, with D unresolved. The CDR3 has 13 amino acids. Trimming removed 5 bases from V and 3 bases from J, with 10 bases in between. Here the CDR3 DNA reads TGTGCCAGCAGTGTTCCGGCGGAAGAGACCCAGTACTTC. Translated: CASSVPAEETQYF.

This clonotype was counted between two and nine times. The genes are TRBV10-2 and TRBJ2-7; D is perhaps TRBD1 or TRBD2 (5 bases each). The germline gives CDR1 WSHSY, CDR2 SAAADI. CDR3 length: 15 amino acids. Trimming cost V 6 bases and J 3 bases, with 18 bases left between them. The CDR3 sequence is CASRRERTIIYEQYF. For the CDR3, the DNA is TGCGCCAGCAGGAGAGAGCGGACAATAATCTACGAGCAGTACTTC.

This clonotype came up many times. The J gene is TRBJ2-7, the V gene TRBV29-1, with D tentatively TRBD2 (5 bases). The CDR3 spans 17 residues. Germline lookup yields CDR1 SQVTM and CDR2 ANQGSEA. The ends were cut back, 5 bases at V and 4 bases at J, with 27 bases in the middle. CDR3 sequence: CSVPAAGLASNPYEQYF. The DNA for the CDR3 is TGCAGCGTTCCCGCGGCTGGGCTAGCTTCAAACCCATACGAGCAGTACTTC.

Comment on this clonotype: The germline gene is not matched at one end of the junction; a read error may be the cause. V is TRBV2 and J is TRBJ2-6; possibly TRBD1 for D (5 bases). The CDR3 is made up of 13 amino acids. The V gene's germline CDR1 is SNHLY and CDR2 FYNNEI. The CDR3 coding sequence is TGTGCCAGCACCAGGGCTGGGACCAACGTCCTGACTTTC. The encoded protein is CASTRAGTNVLTF.

This clonotype has ten or more counts. The J gene is TRBJ2-7, the V gene TRBV11-2, with 8 nucleotides matching TRBD1. V trimming: 8 bases; J trimming: 2 bases; junction bases outside the gene matches: 14. The germline V gene encodes CDR1 SGHAT and CDR2 FQNNGV. This CDR3 comprises 16 residues. The CDR3 coding sequence is TGTGCCAGCCCAGCCCCCGGAGGACAGGGACCCTACGAGCAGTACTTC. Residues: CASPAPGGQGPYEQYF. Variable domain in full (rest from reference TRBV11-2 and TRBJ2-7): EAGVAQSPRYKIIEKRQSVAFWCNPISGHATLYWYQQILGQGPKLLIQFQNNGVVDDSQLPKDRFSAERLKGVDSTLKIQPAKLEDSAVYLCASPAPGGQGPYEQYFGPGTRLTVT.

The rearrangement uses TRBV4-1 and TRBJ1-1; TRBD1 is a possible D gene (5 bases). The CDR3 totals 15 residues. Trimming cost V 0 bases and J 1 base, with 9 bases left between them. Germline V CDR1 and CDR2: MGHRA, YSYEKL. CDR3 residues: CASSQEPTANTEAFF. The CDR3 DNA reads TGCGCCAGCAGCCAAGAACCGACAGCGAACACTGAAGCTTTCTTT.

The gene calls are TRBV4-1 and TRBJ2-1; TRBD2 matches 8 bases. This CDR3 has 15 amino acids. Germline assignment: CDR1 MGHRA and CDR2 YSYEKL. V gave up 1 base and J gave up 7 bases; unmatched junction bases: 6. The DNA of the CDR3 is TGCGCCAGCAGCCAAGGTCGACTAGCGAATAATGAGCAGTTCTTC. It translates to CASSQGRLANNEQFF.

This clonotype was observed many times. V usage is TRBV7-2 and J usage is TRBJ1-1; D not certain. CDR1 SGHTA and CDR2 FQGNSA come from the germline V gene. The CDR3 totals 13 residues. V lost 1 base to trimming and J lost 6 bases, with 9 bases between them. The CDR3 DNA reads TGTGCCAGCAGCTTAGGGTACGTCGCTGAAGCTTTCTTT. Translating it yields CASSLGYVAEAFF.

This clonotype was counted a few times. CDR3 sequence reads: CASSVVGIITDTQYF. CDR3 in DNA: TGTGCCAGCAGCGTAGTGGGCATCATCACAGATACGCAGTATTTT. J is TRBJ2-3 and V is TRBV9; the D is unclear. The V and J ends lost 0 bases and 2 bases respectively, with 10 bases between them. The CDR3 is 15 residues long. CDR1 and CDR2 from the germline V gene are SGDLS and YYNGEE.

This clonotype occurred a few times. Mismatch with germline at one junction end may stem from a read error. This chain links TRBV7-9 with TRBJ2-1, with unresolved D. CDR1 is SEHNR and CDR2 is FQNEAQ in the germline V gene (reference sequence). CDR3 length: 10 residues. In nucleotides, the CDR3 is TGTGCCAGCAGCTTAGGGATCTTGGTCTTC. This encodes CASSLGILVF.

This clonotype was observed a few times. The CDR3 reads CASRGQGKSEAFF. Written as DNA, the CDR3 is TGTGCCAGCAGGGGACAGGGGAAAAGTGAAGCTTTCTTT. The V call is TRBV28, the J call TRBJ1-1; 10 bases match TRBD1. The CDR3 has 13 amino acids. In germline, CDR1 is MDHEN, CDR2 SYDVKM. V lost 6 bases and J lost 7; bases outside the gene matches: 5.

On this clonotype: Germline is not matched at one junction end, which may reflect a read error. The chain employs TRBV28 and TRBJ2-7, with D uncertain. Germline CDR1 reads MDHEN; CDR2 reads SYDVKM. CDR3 length equals 13 residues. The CDR3 nucleotides are TGTGCCAGCAGTTTAGGGCCTGCCTACGGGCAGTACTTC. The encoded protein is CASSLGPAYGQYF.

This clonotype was seen ten or more times. V gene TRBV29-1 combines with J gene TRBJ2-1, with D possibly matching TRBD2 (6 bases). This CDR3 contains 11 residues. Trimming took 4 bases from V and 9 from J, leaving 10 bases between them. Germline V gene data show CDR1 as SQVTM and CDR2 as ANQGSEA. The CDR3 loop reads CSVGRGGEQFF. CDR3 coding DNA: TGCAGCGTTGGTCGGGGAGGTGAGCAGTTCTTC.

On this clonotype itself: The junction shows a germline mismatch at one end, possibly a read error. V is TRBV12-3 or TRBV12-4 and J is TRBJ2-1; tentative D call: TRBD2 (6 bases). CDR3 length: 15 amino acids. The CDR3 coding sequence is TGTGCCAGCAGGGCCCCCGGGAGCTCCTACAATAAGCAGTTCTTC. This translates into CASRAPGSSYNKQFF.

CDR3 residues: CSAREAGTASYEQYF. CDR3 sequence (DNA): TGCAGTGCTAGGGAGGCCGGGACAGCCTCCTACGAGCAGTACTTC. The chain carries TRBV20-1 and TRBJ2-7, with TRBD1 identical over 7 bases. The CDR3 is 15 amino acids. Germline V gives CDR1 DFQATT, CDR2 SNEGSKA (reference sequence). The V and J ends lost 3 bases and 0 bases, in that order; junction bases with no gene match: 8.

The V gene is TRBV11-1, the J gene TRBJ2-7, with 9 nucleotides matching TRBD1. There are 14 residues in the CDR3. Germline assignment: CDR1 SGHAT and CDR2 FQDESV (reference sequence). Germline trimming cut 5 bases from V and 6 bases from J; bases unmatched to any gene: 8. DNA of the CDR3: TGTGCCAGCAGCCCCGGGACAGGGTCTGCCGAGCAGTACTTC. This gives the protein CASSPGTGSAEQYF.

In this sample, this clonotype turned up many times. The rearrangement links TRBV7-2 to TRBJ1-5, with TRBD1 matching 7 bases. Trimming removed 2 bases from V and 9 bases from J; junction bases left unmatched: 4. Germline CDR1 is SGHTA and CDR2 is FQGNSA. This CDR3 has 13 residues. CDR3 in amino acids: CASSLSQGGPQHF. In nucleotides, the CDR3 is TGTGCCAGCAGCTTAAGCCAGGGGGGGCCCCAGCATTTT. Full variable domain (rest looked up from reference TRBV7-2 and TRBJ1-5): GAGVSQSPSNKVTEKGKDVELRCDPISGHTALYWYRQSLGQGLEFLIYFQGNSAPDKSGLPSDRFSAERTGGSVSTLTIQRTQQEDSAVYLCASSLSQGGPQHFGDGTRLSIL.

This clonotype was seen many times. The chain couples TRBV27 to TRBJ1-5; D perhaps matches TRBD1 (5 bases). Between the trimmed V and J ends, which lost 5 bases and 7 bases, there was a span of 15 bases. CDR1 is MNHEY, CDR2 SMNVEV, per germline (reference sequence). The CDR3 consists of 14 residues. CDR3 DNA sequence: TGTGCCAGCAGTCAAGTGGGGCGCGGGCAGCCCCAGCATTTT. Its translation: CASSQVGRGQPQHF.

This clonotype was detected only a few times. The rearrangement joins TRBV5-1 to TRBJ2-3; TRBD2 matches at 9 bases. Germline V gives CDR1 SGHRS, CDR2 YFSETQ. This CDR3 comprises 16 residues. After removal of 4 bases from V and 1 base from J, the junction contained 7 bases not matched to a gene. This chain's CDR3 is CASSLPTSGGTDTQYF. CDR3 coding DNA: TGCGCCAGCAGCCTTCCGACTAGCGGAGGCACAGATACGCAGTATTTT.

The J gene is TRBJ1-1, the V gene TRBV6-2 or TRBV6-3; no reliable D call. The CDR3 contains 12 residues. The germline V gene encodes CDR1 MNHEY and CDR2 SVGEGT. The V gene lost 2 bases and the J gene lost 3 bases, with 4 bases spanning the gap. The CDR3 nucleotides read TGTGCCAGCAGTTACAGTTACACTGAAGCTTTCTTT. Residues: CASSYSYTEAFF.

This clonotype was seen ten or more times. This chain connects TRBV18 to TRBJ2-7; D uncertain. The CDR3 totals 12 residues. V was shortened by 8 bases and J by 0 bases, with 8 bases between the two germline ends. CDR1 and CDR2 from the germline V gene are KGHSH and LQKENI. The CDR3 DNA reads TGTGCCAGCAGCCCCAGCTCCTACGAGCAGTACTTC. Protein: CASSPSSYEQYF.

This clonotype was found many times. This chain links TRBV27 with TRBJ2-7, with TRBD2 matching 7 bases. The CDR3 is made up of 14 amino acids. CDR1 MNHEY and CDR2 SMNVEV come from the germline V gene (reference sequence). Trimming removed 5 bases from V and 6 bases from J; junction bases left unmatched: 10. The CDR3 region is CASSPTGLSGEQYF. In DNA, the CDR3 is TGTGCCAGCAGTCCAACGGGACTATCCGGCGAGCAGTACTTC.

The V and J genes are TRBV9 and TRBJ2-3; perhaps TRBD1 as D (6 bases). Germline V gene data show CDR1 as SGDLS and CDR2 as YYNGEE. This CDR3 is built from 15 residues. The V end was cut by 0 bases, the J end by 4 bases, with 12 bases between. CDR3 protein: CASSVEAGAADTQYF. Written as DNA, the CDR3 is TGTGCCAGCAGCGTAGAAGCAGGGGCAGCAGATACGCAGTATTTT.